This T cell receptor (beta chain) derives from a study of T cell repertoires in cytomegalovirus infection. Study background: Indications of both CMV infection and matching HLA type were provided by public TCR beta signatures.

V lost 2 bases, J lost 4 bases, and 8 bases lay in between. This CDR3 has 12 amino acids. CDR1 and CDR2 (germline): DFQATT, SNEGSKA (reference sequence). TCRdb called the reads again in MiXCR, with one record for every CDR3 protein. The table lists some 310,000 distinct CDR3 sequences, 20% to 30% of them singletons. Regarding this clonotype: Antigen unknown.

This TCR was recovered from a human donor in good health (CMV status not recorded). Some clones in this sample may be carry-over from other donors' samples. The chain recombines TRBV20-1 with TRBJ1-2; a weak D match, TRBD1 (5 bases). The sample in question was cultured PBMCs, obtained from culture after CMV antigen stimulation. This CDR3 is CSARKGTYGYTF. CDR3 DNA sequence: TGCAGTGCTAGAAAAGGGACCTATGGCTACACCTTC.